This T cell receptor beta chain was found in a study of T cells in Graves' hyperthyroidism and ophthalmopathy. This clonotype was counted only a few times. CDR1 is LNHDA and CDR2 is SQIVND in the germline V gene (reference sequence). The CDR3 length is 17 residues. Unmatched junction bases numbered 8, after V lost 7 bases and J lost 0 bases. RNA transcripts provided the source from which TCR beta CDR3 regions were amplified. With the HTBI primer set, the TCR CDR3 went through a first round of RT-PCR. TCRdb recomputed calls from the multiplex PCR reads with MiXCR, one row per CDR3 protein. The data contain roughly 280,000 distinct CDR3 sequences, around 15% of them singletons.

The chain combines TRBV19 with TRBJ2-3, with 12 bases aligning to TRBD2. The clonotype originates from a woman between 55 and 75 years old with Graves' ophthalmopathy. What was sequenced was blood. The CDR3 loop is CASKSQGTSGSTDTQYF. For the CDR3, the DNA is TGTGCCAGTAAAAGCCAAGGGACTAGCGGGAGCACAGATACGCAGTATTTT. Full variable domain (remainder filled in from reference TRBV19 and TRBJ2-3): DGGITQSPKYLFRKEGQNVTLSCEQNLNHDAMYWYRQDPGQGLRLIYYSQIVNDFQKGDIAEGYSVSREKKESFPLTVTSAQKNPTAFYLCASKSQGTSGSTDTQYFGPGTRLTVL.